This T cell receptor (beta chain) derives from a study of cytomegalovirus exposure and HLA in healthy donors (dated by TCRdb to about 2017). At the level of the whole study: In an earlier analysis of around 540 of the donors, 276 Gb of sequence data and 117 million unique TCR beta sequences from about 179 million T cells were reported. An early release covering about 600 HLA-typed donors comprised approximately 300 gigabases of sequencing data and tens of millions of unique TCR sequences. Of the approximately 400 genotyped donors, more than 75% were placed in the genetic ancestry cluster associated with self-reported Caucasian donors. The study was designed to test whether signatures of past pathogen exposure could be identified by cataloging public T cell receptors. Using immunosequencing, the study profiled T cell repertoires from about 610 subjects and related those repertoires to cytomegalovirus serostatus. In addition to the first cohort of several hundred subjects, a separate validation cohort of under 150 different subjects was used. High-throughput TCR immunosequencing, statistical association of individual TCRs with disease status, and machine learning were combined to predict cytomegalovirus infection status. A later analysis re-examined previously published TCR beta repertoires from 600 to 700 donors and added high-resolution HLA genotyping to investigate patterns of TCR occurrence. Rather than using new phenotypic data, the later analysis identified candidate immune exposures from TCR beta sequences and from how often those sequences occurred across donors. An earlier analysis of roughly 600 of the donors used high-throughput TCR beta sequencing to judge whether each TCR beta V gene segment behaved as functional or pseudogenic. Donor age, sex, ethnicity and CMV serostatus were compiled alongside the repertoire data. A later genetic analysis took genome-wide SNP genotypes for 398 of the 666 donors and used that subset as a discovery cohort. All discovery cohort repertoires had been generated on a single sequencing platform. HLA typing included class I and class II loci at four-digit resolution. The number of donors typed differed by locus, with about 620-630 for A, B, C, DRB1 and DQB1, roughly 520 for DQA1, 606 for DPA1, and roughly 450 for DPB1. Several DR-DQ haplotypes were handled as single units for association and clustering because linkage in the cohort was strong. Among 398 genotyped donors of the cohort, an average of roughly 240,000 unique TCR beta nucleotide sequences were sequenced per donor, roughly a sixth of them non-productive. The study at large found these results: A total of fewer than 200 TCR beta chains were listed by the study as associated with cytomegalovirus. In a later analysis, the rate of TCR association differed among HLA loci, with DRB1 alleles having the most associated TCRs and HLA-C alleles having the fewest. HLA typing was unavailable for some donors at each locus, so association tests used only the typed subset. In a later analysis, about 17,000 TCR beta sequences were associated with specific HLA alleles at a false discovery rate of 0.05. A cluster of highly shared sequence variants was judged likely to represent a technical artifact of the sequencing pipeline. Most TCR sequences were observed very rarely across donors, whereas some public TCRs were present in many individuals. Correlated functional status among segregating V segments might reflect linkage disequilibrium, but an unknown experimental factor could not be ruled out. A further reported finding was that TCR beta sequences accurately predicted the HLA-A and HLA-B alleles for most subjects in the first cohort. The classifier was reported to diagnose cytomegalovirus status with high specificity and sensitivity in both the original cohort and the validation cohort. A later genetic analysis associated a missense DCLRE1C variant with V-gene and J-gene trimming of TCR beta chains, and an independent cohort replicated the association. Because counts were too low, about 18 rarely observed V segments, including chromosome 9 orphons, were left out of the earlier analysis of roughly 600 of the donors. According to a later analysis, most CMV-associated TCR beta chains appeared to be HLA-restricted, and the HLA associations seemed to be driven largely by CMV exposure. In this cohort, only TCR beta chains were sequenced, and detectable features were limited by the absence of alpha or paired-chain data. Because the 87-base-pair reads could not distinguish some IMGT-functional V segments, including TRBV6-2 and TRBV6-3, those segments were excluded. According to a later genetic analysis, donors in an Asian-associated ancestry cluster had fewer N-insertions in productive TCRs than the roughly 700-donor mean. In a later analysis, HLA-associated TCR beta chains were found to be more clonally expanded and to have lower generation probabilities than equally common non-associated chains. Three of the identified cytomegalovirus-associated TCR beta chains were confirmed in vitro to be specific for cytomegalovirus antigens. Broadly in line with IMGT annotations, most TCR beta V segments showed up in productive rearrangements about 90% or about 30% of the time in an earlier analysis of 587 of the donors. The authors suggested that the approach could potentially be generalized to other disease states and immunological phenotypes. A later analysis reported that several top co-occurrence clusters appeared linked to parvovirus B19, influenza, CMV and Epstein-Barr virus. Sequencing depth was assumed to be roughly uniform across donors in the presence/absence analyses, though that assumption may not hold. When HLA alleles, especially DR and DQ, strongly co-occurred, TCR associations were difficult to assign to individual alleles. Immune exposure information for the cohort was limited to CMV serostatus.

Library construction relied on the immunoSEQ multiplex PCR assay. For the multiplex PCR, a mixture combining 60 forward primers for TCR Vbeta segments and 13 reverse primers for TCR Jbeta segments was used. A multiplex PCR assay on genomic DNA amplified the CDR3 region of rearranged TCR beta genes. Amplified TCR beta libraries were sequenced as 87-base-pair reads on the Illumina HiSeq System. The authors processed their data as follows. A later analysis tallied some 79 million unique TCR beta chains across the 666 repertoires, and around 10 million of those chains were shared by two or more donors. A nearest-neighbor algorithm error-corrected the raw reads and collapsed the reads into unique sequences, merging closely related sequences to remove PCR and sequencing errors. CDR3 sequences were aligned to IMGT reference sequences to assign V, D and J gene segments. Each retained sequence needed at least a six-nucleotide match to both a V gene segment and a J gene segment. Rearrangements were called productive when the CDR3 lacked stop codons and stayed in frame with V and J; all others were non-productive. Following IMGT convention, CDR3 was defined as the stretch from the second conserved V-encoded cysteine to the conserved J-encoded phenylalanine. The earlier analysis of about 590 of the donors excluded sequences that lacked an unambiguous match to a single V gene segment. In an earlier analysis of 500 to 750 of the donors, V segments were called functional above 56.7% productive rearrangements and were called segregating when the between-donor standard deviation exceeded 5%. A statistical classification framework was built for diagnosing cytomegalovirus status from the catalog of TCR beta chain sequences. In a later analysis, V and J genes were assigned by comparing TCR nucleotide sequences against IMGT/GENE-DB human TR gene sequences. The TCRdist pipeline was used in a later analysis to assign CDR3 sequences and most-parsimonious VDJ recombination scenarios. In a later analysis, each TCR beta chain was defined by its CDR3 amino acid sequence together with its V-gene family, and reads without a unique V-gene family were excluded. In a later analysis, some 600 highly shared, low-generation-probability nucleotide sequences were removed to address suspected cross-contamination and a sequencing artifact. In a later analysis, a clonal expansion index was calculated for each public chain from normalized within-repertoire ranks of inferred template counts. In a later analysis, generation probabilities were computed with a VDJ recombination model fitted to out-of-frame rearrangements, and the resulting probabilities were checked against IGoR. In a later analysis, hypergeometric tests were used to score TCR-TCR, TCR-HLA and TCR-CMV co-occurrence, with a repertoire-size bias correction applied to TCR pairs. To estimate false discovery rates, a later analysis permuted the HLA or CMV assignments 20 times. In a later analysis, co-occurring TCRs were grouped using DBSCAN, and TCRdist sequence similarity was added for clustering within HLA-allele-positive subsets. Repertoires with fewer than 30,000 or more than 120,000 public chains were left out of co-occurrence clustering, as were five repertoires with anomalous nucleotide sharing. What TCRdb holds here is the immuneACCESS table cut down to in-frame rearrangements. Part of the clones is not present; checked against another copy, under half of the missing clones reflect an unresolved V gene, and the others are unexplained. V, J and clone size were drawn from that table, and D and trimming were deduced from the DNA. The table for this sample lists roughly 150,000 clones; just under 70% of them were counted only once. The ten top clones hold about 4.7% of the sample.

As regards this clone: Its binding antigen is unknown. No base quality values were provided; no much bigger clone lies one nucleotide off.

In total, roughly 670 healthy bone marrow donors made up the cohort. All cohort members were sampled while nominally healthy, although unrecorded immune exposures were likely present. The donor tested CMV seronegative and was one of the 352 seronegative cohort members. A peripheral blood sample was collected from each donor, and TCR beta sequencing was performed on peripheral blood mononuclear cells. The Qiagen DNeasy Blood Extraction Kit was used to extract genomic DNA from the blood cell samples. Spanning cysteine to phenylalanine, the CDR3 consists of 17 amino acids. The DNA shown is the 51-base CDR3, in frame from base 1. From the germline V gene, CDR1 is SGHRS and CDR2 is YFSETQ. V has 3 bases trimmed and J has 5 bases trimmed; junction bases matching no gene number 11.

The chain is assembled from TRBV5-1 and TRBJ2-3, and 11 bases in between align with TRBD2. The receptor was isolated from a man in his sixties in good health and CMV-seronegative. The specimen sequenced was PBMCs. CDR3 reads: CASSSGLAGGPIDTQYF. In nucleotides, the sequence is TGCGCCAGCAGCTCCGGATTAGCGGGAGGGCCGATAGATACGCAGTATTTT.